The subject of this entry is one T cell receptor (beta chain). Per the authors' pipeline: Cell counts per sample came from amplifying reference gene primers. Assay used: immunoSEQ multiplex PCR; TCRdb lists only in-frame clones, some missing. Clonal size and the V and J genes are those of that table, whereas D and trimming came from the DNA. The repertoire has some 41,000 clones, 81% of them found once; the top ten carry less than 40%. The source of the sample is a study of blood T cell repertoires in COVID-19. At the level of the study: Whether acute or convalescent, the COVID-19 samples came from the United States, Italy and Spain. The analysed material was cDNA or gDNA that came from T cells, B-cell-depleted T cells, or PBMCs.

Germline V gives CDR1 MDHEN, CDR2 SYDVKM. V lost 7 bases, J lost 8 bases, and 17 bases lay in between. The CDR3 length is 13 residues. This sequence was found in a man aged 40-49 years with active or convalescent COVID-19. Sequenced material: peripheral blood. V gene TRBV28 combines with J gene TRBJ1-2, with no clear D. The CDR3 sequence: CASTPALPGGYTF. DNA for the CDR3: TGTGCCAGCACTCCGGCGCTCCCAGGCGGCTACACCTTC.